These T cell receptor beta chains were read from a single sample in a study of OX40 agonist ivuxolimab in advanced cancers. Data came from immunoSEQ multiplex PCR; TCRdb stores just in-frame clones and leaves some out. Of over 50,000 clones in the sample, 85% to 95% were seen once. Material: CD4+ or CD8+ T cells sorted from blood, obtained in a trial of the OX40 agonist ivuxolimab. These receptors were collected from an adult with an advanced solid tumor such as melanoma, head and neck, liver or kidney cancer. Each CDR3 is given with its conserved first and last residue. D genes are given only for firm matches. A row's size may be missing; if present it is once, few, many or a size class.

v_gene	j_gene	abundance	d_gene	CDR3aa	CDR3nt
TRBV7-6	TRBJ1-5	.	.	CASSPQGGDLYSNQPQHF	TGTGCCAGCAGCCCCCAAGGGGGGGACCTCTATAGCAATCAGCCCCAGCATTTT
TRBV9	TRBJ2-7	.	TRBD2	CASSVGSGNYEQYF	TGTGCCAGCAGCGTAGGAAGCGGGAACTACGAGCAGTACTTC
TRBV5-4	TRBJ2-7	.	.	CASSRPDSVTPYEQYF	TGTGCCAGCAGCCGGCCCGATAGCGTGACACCCTACGAGCAGTACTTC
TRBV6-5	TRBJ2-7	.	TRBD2	CASSYFSGIKSEQYF	TGTGCCAGCAGTTACTTTAGCGGGATTAAGAGCGAGCAGTACTTC
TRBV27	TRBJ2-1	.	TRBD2	CASSSILASSYNEQFF	TGTGCCAGCAGTTCCATACTAGCGTCGTCCTACAATGAGCAGTTCTTC
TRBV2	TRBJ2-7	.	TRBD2	CASSSGLADYEQYF	TGTGCCAGCAGTTCTGGACTAGCGGATTACGAGCAGTACTTC
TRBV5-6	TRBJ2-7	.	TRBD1	CASSTDRGDEQYF	TGTGCCAGCAGTACGGACAGGGGGGACGAGCAGTACTTC
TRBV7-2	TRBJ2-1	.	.	CASSTRGYSYNEQFF	TGTGCCAGCAGCACCAGGGGCTACTCCTACAATGAGCAGTTCTTC
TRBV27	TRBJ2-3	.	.	CASSGQGGPSGRMSDTQYF	TGTGCCAGCAGTGGACAGGGGGGGCCTAGCGGGAGAATGTCAGATACGCAGTATTTT
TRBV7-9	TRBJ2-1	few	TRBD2	CASSFRSAGNEQFF	TGTGCCAGCAGCTTCCGGTCAGCGGGGAATGAGCAGTTCTTC
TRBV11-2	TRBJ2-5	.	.	CASSVTFGGEETQYF	TGTGCCAGCAGCGTTACCTTCGGAGGGGAAGAGACCCAGTACTTC
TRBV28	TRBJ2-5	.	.	CASSYGGTQETQYF	TGTGCCAGCAGTTATGGAGGGACCCAAGAGACCCAGTACTTC
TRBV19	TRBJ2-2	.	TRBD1	CASSIGPGGRTGELFF	TGTGCCAGTAGTATAGGTCCAGGGGGTAGGACCGGGGAGCTGTTTTTT
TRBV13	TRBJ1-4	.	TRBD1	CASSHPEGGEGEKLFF	TGTGCCAGCAGCCACCCGGAAGGGGGCGAAGGGGAAAAACTGTTTTTT
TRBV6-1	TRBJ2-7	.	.	CASRLGDEQYF	TGTGCCAGCAGGCTCGGGGACGAGCAGTACTTC
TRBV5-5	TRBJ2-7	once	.	CASSWGDVPTYEQYF	TGTGCCAGCAGCTGGGGGGACGTCCCAACCTACGAGCAGTACTTC
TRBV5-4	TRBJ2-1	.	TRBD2	CASSFGVGLDNEQFF	TGTGCCAGCAGCTTTGGAGTCGGACTAGACAATGAGCAGTTCTTC
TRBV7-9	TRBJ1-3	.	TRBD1	CASSLETGYGNTIYF	TGTGCCAGCAGCTTAGAGACAGGGTACGGAAACACCATATATTTT
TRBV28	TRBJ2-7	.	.	CASSWRGPTYEQYF	TGTGCCAGCAGTTGGAGGGGGCCCACCTACGAGCAGTACTTC
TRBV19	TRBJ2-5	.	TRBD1	CASSPAGGRETQYF	TGTGCCAGTAGTCCGGCAGGGGGTCGAGAGACCCAGTACTTC
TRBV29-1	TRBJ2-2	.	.	CSVEGTGELFF	TGCAGCGTTGAAGGGACCGGGGAGCTGTTTTTT
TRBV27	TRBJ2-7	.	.	CASGTYEQYF	TGTGCCAGCGGGACCTACGAGCAGTACTTC
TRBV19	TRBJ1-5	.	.	CASSIRQSNQPQHF	TGTGCCAGTAGTATCCGACAGAGCAATCAGCCCCAGCATTTT
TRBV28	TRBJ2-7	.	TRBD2	CASSLSTSGHEQYF	TGTGCCAGCAGTTTGTCAACTAGCGGCCACGAGCAGTACTTC
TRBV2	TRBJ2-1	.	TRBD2	CASSIRTSGFYNEQFF	TGTGCCAGCAGTATTCGGACTAGCGGATTCTACAATGAGCAGTTCTTC
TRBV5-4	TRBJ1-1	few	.	CASSPERDAEAFF	TGTGCCAGCAGCCCCGAAAGGGACGCCGAAGCTTTCTTT
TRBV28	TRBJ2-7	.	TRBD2	CASSLLPGLVDEQYF	TGTGCCAGCAGTTTACTTCCGGGACTAGTGGACGAGCAGTACTTC
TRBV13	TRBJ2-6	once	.	CASSFNPPGANVLTF	TGTGCCAGCAGCTTTAACCCACCTGGGGCCAACGTCCTGACTTTC
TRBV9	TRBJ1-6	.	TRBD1	CASSPTGDNSPLHF	TGTGCCAGCAGCCCCACAGGGGACAATTCACCCCTCCACTTT
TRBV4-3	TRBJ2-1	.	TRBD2	CASSSLRAGYNEQFF	TGCGCCAGCAGCTCCCTTCGAGCGGGATACAATGAGCAGTTCTTC
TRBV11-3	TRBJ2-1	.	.	CASGGSGPYNEQFF	TGTGCCAGCGGCGGCTCTGGTCCCTACAATGAGCAGTTCTTC
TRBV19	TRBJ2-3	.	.	CASSTETPAHADTQYF	TGTGCCAGTAGTACCGAAACCCCCGCTCACGCAGATACGCAGTATTTT
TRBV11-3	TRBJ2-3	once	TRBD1	CASSSYKDRGNTDTQYF	TGTGCCAGCAGCTCGTACAAGGACAGGGGAAACACAGATACGCAGTATTTT
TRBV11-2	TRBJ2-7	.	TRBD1	CATRGPGHYEQYF	TGTGCCACCAGGGGGCCAGGGCACTACGAGCAGTACTTC
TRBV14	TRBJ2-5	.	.	CASSQGIGVGVGETQYF	TGTGCCAGCAGCCAAGGAATCGGAGTAGGTGTGGGGGAGACCCAGTACTTC
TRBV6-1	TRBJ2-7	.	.	CASSAGDPTEQYF	TGTGCCAGCAGTGCGGGGGACCCCACGGAGCAGTACTTC
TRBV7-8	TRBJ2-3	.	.	CASSFLSGSTDTQYF	TGTGCCAGCAGCTTTTTAAGCGGGAGCACAGATACGCAGTATTTT
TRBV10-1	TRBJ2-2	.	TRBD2	CASSESRAGGPGELFF	TGCGCCAGCAGTGAGTCGAGAGCGGGAGGGCCCGGGGAGCTGTTTTTT
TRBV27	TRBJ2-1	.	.	CASSLTSGPGNEQFF	TGTGCCAGCAGTTTAACCAGCGGGCCTGGTAATGAGCAGTTCTTC
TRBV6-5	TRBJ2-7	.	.	CASSERSHEQYF	TGTGCCAGCAGTGAACGGAGCCACGAGCAGTACTTC
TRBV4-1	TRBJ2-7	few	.	CASSPDGSAEQYF	TGCGCCAGCAGTCCGGACGGGTCCGCCGAGCAGTACTTC
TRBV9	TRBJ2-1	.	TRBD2	CASSTSGSSYNEQFF	TGTGCCAGCAGCACTAGCGGGAGCTCCTACAATGAGCAGTTCTTC